This entry lists 6 T cell receptor beta chains sequenced from one sample in a study of beta chain features in type 1 diabetes. Expressed TCRB transcripts got sequenced, as all isolated RNA was reverse transcribed. Profiling relied on immunoSEQ multiplex PCR, and the TCRdb table lists in-frame clones only, not all of them. The data hold 250,000 to 400,000 clones, with around 13% observed a single time. Specimen: central memory CD4+ T cells from blood. The receptors stem from a man aged 25-45 years in good health.

This clone was counted at least ten times. The chain combines TRBV10-3 with TRBJ2-5; D not resolved. There are 12 residues in the CDR3. V lost 5 bases and J 8 bases, leaving 12 bases between the germline ends. Germline V lookup: CDR1 ENHRY, CDR2 SYGVKD. CDR3 DNA sequence: TGTGCCATCAGTAATTCGGACGCAACCCAGTACTTC. Its translation is CAISNSDATQYF.

V usage is TRBV6-5 and J usage is TRBJ1-6, with 8 nucleotides matching TRBD1. Germline V CDR1 and CDR2: MNHEY, SVGAGI. CDR3 length: 13 residues. V dropped 10 bases and J dropped 8; count of bases not matched to a gene: 7. The CDR3 sequence is CAIKTGVDSPLHF. The DNA for the CDR3 is TGTGCCATCAAGACAGGGGTGGATTCACCCCTCCACTTT.

The V call is TRBV4-3, the J call TRBJ1-5; a possible D gene is TRBD1 (5 bases). Germline assignment: CDR1 LGHNA and CDR2 YSLEER. V lost 4 bases, J lost 6 bases, and 16 bases lay in between. The CDR3 runs 15 residues. The CDR3 is CASSPNRLTGQPQHF. In DNA form, the CDR3 reads TGCGCCAGCAGCCCGAACAGGTTAACGGGTCAGCCCCAGCATTTT.

The chain couples TRBV6-6 to TRBJ2-3; D is possibly TRBD2 (7 bases). The CDR3 covers 16 residues. Germline V gives CDR1 MNHNY, CDR2 SVGAGI (reference sequence). Trimming pared 2 bases from V and 0 bases from J, leaving 12 bases between. This CDR3 is CASSYGGGVSTDTQYF. CDR3 coding DNA: TGTGCCAGCAGTTACGGGGGGGGCGTAAGCACAGATACGCAGTATTTT.

The V gene is TRBV27, the J gene TRBJ1-2, with 9 bases identical to TRBD1. Germline CDR1 reads MNHEY; CDR2 reads SMNVEV (reference sequence). V lost 8 bases and J lost 1; bases outside the gene matches: 5. CDR3 length: 14 amino acids. As DNA, the CDR3 is TGTGCCAGCGGGGACAGGGCGGTTAACTATGGCTACACCTTC. It translates to CASGDRAVNYGYTF.

This clone turned up a few times. The CDR3 sequence is CASSTTLADTQYF. As DNA, the CDR3 is TGTGCCAGCAGCACCACTCTGGCAGATACGCAGTATTTT. The chain combines TRBV5-5 with TRBJ2-3; D remains ambiguous. Germline CDR1 is SGHKS and CDR2 is YYEKEE (reference sequence). The V end was cut by 4 bases, the J end by 4 bases, with 10 bases between. This CDR3 has 13 amino acids.